The 12 T cell receptor beta chains below all came from one sample that was sequenced in a study of somatic mutations in cytotoxic T cells in rheumatoid arthritis. Sequencing used immunoSEQ multiplex PCR; TCRdb keeps in-frame clones, though not all of them. The table lists more than 6,500 clones, roughly three quarters of them singletons, with roughly 40% in the top ten. The source material was CD8+ T cells sorted from blood. These receptors all stem from a man in his forties or fifties in good health.

V is TRBV28 and J is TRBJ2-7; the D gene is possibly TRBD1 (6 bases). The CDR3 consists of 13 residues. Germline lookup yields CDR1 MDHEN and CDR2 SYDVKM. V was shortened by 2 bases and J by 7 bases, with 12 bases between the two germline ends. This chain's CDR3 is CASSLPTGNEQYV. The CDR3 nucleotides are TGTGCCAGCAGTTTACCCACAGGGAATGAGCAGTACGTC.

The chain has TRBV19 and TRBJ1-6, with TRBD1 matching over 9 bases. CDR1 is LNHDA and CDR2 is SQIVND in the germline V gene (reference sequence). CDR3 size: 15 residues. V lost 6 bases to trimming and J lost 8 bases; unmatched junction nucleotides: 8. The CDR3 sequence: CASRWGTGNHSPLHF. The CDR3 nucleotides read TGTGCCAGTAGATGGGGGACAGGGAATCATTCACCCCTCCACTTT. Variable domain in full (rest from reference TRBV19 and TRBJ1-6): DGGITQSPKYLFRKEGQNVTLSCEQNLNHDAMYWYRQDPGQGLRLIYYSQIVNDFQKGDIAEGYSVSREKKESFPLTVTSAQKNPTAFYLCASRWGTGNHSPLHFGNGTRLTVT.

This chain joins TRBV2 and TRBJ1-3; the D is unclear. V lost 2 bases and J 2 bases, leaving 10 bases between the germline ends. This CDR3 spans 15 amino acids. Germline values: CDR1 SNHLY, CDR2 FYNNEI. CDR3: CASSEQVRAGNTIYF. The DNA of the CDR3 is TGTGCCAGCAGTGAACAGGTACGGGCTGGAAACACCATATATTTT.

This chain links TRBV28 with TRBJ2-2; D not resolved. The CDR3 contains 14 residues. Germline CDR1 reads MDHEN; CDR2 reads SYDVKM. The V gene lost 5 bases and the J gene lost 6 bases, with 13 bases spanning the gap. This CDR3 reads CASSPIMVAGELFF. The CDR3 DNA follows: TGTGCCAGCAGTCCCATCATGGTAGCCGGGGAGCTGTTTTTT.

The rearrangement joins TRBV5-1 to TRBJ2-3; 9 bases are a match to TRBD2. Unmatched junction bases numbered 9, after V lost 5 bases and J lost 5 bases. Looked up from germline, CDR1 is SGHRS and CDR2 is YFSETQ. CDR3 length: 15 amino acids. CDR3 in amino acids: CASRLAGERVDTQYF. CDR3 nucleotides: TGCGCCAGCAGACTAGCGGGTGAAAGGGTAGATACGCAGTATTTT.

This clone appeared a few times. This chain links TRBV2 with TRBJ2-7; 8 nucleotides match TRBD1. The junction had 17 bases not matched to a gene; V was cut back by 7 bases and J by 3 bases. Germline V gene sequence: CDR1 SNHLY, CDR2 FYNNEI. The CDR3 runs to 17 residues. The CDR3 DNA reads TGTGCCAGCAAATGGAAGACAGGGGATCCCCAACACTACGAGCAGTACTTC. It specifies CASKWKTGDPQHYEQYF.

This chain uses TRBV6-5 with TRBJ2-2, with D maybe TRBD2 (6 bases). V dropped 0 bases and J dropped 6 bases, with 8 bases sitting between them. The germline V gene has CDR1 MNHEY and CDR2 SVGAGI. The CDR3 contains 14 residues. In DNA, the CDR3 is TGTGCCAGCAGTTACTCGACTAGTCCCGGGGAGCTGTTTTTT. Translated: CASSYSTSPGELFF.

This clone was seen a handful of times. The genes are TRBV7-9 and TRBJ2-7; TRBD2 matches 11 bases. V gave up 4 bases and J gave up 4 bases; unmatched junction bases: 3. The CDR3 runs 14 residues. CDR1 and CDR2 (germline): SEHNR, FQNEAQ (reference sequence). The CDR3 nucleotides are TGTGCCAGCAGCTCGACTAGCGGGATTTACGAGCAGTACTTC. Amino acid sequence: CASSSTSGIYEQYF. The whole variable domain, filled in from reference TRBV7-9 and TRBJ2-7, reads DTGVSQNPRHKITKRGQNVTFRCDPISEHNRLYWYRQTLGQGPEFLTYFQNEAQLEKSRLLSDRFSAERPKGSFSTLEIQRTEQGDSAMYLCASSSTSGIYEQYFGPGTRLTVT.

The V gene is TRBV30, the J gene TRBJ2-2; D tentatively fits TRBD1 or TRBD2 (5 bases each). Trimming shortened V by 8 bases and J by 3 bases, and 19 bases separated the two germline ends. This CDR3 is built from 15 residues. Germline V gene sequence: CDR1 GTSNPN, CDR2 SVGIG (reference sequence). CDR3 in DNA: TGTGCCCGTAGCGAAAGGACACAGGACACCGGGGAGCTGTTTTTT. Its protein product is CARSERTQDTGELFF.

Here the CDR3 reads CASSFASGGLGDTQYF. CDR3 coding DNA: TGTGCCAGCAGTTTTGCCAGCGGGGGGCTGGGAGATACGCAGTATTTT. The chain has TRBV28 and TRBJ2-3; 9 bases line up with TRBD2. The CDR3 runs to 16 residues. Germline values: CDR1 MDHEN, CDR2 SYDVKM. Losses at the gene ends were 3 bases for V and 5 bases for J; bases not matched to a gene: 9.

The chain carries TRBV6-4 and TRBJ2-1, with 8 nucleotides matching TRBD2. Trimming at V came to 2 bases and at J to 4 bases, leaving 4 bases not matched to a gene. Germline assignment: CDR1 MRHNA and CDR2 SNTAGT. The CDR3 length is 15 residues. CDR3 in amino acids: CASSDQAGDYNEQFF. Written as DNA, the CDR3 is TGTGCCAGCAGTGACCAAGCGGGGGATTACAATGAGCAGTTCTTC.

The chain uses TRBV7-8 and TRBJ2-1, with D uncertain. The CDR3 consists of 15 residues. V was clipped by 2 bases and J by 1 base, with 9 bases between them. CDR1 is SGHVS, CDR2 FQNEAQ, per germline. CDR3 residues: CASSLFEDSYNEQFF. CDR3 bases: TGTGCCAGCAGCTTATTTGAGGATTCCTACAATGAGCAGTTCTTC.